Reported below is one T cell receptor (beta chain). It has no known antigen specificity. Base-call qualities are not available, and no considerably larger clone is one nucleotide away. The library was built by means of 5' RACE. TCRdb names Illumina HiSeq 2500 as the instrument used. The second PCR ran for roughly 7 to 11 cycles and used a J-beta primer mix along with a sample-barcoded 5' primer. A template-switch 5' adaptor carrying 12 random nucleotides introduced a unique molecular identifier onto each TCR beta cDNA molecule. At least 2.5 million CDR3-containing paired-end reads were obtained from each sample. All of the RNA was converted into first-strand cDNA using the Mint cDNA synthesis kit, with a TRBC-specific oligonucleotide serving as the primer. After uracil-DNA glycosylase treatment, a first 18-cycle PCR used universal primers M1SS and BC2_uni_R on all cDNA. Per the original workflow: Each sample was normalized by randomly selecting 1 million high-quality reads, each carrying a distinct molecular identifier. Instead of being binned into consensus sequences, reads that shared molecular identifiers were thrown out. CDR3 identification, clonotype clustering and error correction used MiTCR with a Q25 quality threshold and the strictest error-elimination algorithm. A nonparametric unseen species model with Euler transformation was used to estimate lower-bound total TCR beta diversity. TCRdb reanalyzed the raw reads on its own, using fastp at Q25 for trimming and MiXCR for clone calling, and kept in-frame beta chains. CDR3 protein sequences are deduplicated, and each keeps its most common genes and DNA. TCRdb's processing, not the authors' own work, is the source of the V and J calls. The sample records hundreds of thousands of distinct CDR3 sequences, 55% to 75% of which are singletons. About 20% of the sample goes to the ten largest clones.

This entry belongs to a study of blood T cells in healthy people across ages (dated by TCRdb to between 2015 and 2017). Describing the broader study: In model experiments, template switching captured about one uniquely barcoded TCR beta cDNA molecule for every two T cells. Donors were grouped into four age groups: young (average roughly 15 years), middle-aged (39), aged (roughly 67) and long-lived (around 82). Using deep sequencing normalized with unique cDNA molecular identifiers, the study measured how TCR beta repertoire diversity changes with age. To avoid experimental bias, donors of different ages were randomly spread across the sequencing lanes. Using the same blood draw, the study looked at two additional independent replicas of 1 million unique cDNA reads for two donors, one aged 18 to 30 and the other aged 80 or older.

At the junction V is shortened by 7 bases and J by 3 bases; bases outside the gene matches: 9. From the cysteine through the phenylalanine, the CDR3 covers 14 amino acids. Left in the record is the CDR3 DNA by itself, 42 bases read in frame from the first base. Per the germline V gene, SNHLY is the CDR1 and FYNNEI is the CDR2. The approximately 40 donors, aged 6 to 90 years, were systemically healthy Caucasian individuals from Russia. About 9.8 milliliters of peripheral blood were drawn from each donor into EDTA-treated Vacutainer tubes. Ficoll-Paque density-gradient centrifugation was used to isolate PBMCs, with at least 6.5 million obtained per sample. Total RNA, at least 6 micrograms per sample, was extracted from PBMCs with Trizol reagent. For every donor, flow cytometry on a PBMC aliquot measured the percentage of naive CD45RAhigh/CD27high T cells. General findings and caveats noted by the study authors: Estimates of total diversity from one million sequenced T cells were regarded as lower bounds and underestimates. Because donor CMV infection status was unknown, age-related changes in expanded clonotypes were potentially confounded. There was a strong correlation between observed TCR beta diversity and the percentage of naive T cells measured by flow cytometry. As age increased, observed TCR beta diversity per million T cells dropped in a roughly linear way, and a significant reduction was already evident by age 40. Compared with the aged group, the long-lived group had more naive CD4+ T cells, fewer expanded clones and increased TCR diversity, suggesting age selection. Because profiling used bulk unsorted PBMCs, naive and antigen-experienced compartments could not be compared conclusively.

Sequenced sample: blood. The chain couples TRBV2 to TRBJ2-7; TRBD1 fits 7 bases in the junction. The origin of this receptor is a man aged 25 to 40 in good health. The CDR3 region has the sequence CASKADRQGYEQYF. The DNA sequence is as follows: TGTGCCAGCAAAGCGGACAGGCAAGGCTACGAGCAGTACTTC.